The 24 T cell receptor beta chains presented below share a single source sample, sequenced in a study of CD8 T cells in Susac syndrome. RNA, at about 0.5 to 1 ug, was reverse transcribed with random hexamers. TCRdb re-analysed the immunoSEQ multiplex PCR reads in MiXCR, keeping a single row per CDR3 protein. This repertoire shows approximately 190,000 distinct CDR3 sequences, about 95% found once; its top ten account for approximately 0.097%. Sequencing used CD4+ T cells from PBMCs. Receptors were obtained from a human donor with multiple sclerosis.

The chain employs TRBV7-3 and TRBJ2-3; D possibly corresponds to TRBD1 (6 bases). The V end lost 2 bases, the J end lost 4 bases, and 13 bases lay between the germline ends. Germline values: CDR1 SGHTA, CDR2 FQGTGA. This CDR3 has 15 amino acids. In DNA, the CDR3 is TGTGCCAGCAGCTTAGGGCAGGGGTACGCAGATACGCAGTATTTT. As protein: CASSLGQGYADTQYF.

The J gene is TRBJ1-2, the V gene TRBV12-5; 8 bases match TRBD1. V was clipped by 4 bases and J by 2 bases; unmatched bases: 3. Germline V gene data show CDR1 as LGHNT and CDR2 as FRNRAP. This CDR3 has 14 amino acids. CDR3 in DNA: TGTGCTAGTGGTTGGGACAGGATAAACTATGGCTACACCTTC. Translated, it gives CASGWDRINYGYTF.

The CDR3 here is CASSLPLNYGYTF. CDR3 DNA: TGTGCCAGCAGCTTACCTCTTAACTATGGCTACACCTTC. The chain is built from TRBV7-2 and TRBJ1-2; no definite D call. Germline-derived CDR1 and CDR2 are SGHTA and FQGNSA. The CDR3 has 13 amino acids. Trimming took 2 bases from V and 1 from J, leaving 5 bases between them.

The chain links TRBV4-1 to TRBJ1-2, with 7 nucleotides matching TRBD1. Germline lookup yields CDR1 MGHRA and CDR2 YSYEKL. There are 15 residues in the CDR3. J lost 8 bases, V lost 3 bases, and 12 bases had no gene match. CDR3 amino acids: CASSHSSRGERGYTF. The CDR3 DNA is TGCGCCAGCAGCCACTCCAGCAGGGGGGAGAGAGGCTACACCTTC.

The chain is built from TRBV9 and TRBJ1-5, with D hard to call. V lost 4 bases to trimming and J lost 10 bases, with 12 bases between them. Germline V gives CDR1 SGDLS, CDR2 YYNGEE. The CDR3 spans 12 residues. CDR3 nucleotide sequence: TGTGCCAGCAGCCACGCAGGTGGACCCCAGCATTTT. It translates to CASSHAGGPQHF.

This clonotype was detected only a few times. This chain links TRBV25-1 with TRBJ2-3, with D perhaps TRBD2 (6 bases). This CDR3 has 14 amino acids. Germline CDR1 reads MGHDK; CDR2 reads SYGVNS. V gave up 4 bases and J gave up 6 bases, with 14 bases separating them. CDR3 sequence (DNA): TGTGCCAGCAGTGGGGGAGTGGGACTGGATACGCAGTATTTT. This encodes CASSGGVGLDTQYF.

The rearrangement joins TRBV29-1 to TRBJ2-1; 10 positions agree with TRBD2. The trim removed 5 bases at V and 7 bases at J, leaving 8 bases unmatched. Germline V CDR1 and CDR2: SQVTM, ANQGSEA. The CDR3 loop spans 14 amino acids. CDR3 DNA sequence: TGCAGCGTTCAAAGCGGGGGGGCCGGGAATGAGCAGTTCTTC. Residues: CSVQSGGAGNEQFF.

The chain couples TRBV3-1 to TRBJ2-5; 9 bases are shared with TRBD2. Germline V CDR1 and CDR2: LGHDT, YNNKEL (reference sequence). The CDR3 spans 16 residues. Trimming removed 4 bases from V and 3 bases from J; junction bases left unmatched: 9. CDR3 DNA sequence: TGTGCCAGCAGCCTGTCGACTAGCGGAATAGAAGAGACCCAGTACTTC. Protein: CASSLSTSGIEETQYF.

The chain recombines TRBV4-1 with TRBJ2-6; 15 positions agree with TRBD2. V was pared by 8 bases and J by 4 bases, with 9 bases of the junction left unmatched. Germline-derived CDR1 and CDR2 are MGHRA and YSYEKL. This CDR3 spans 18 amino acids. For the CDR3, the DNA is TGCGCCAGCCGGGGGACTAGCGGGAGGACGGGAGGGGCCAACGTCCTGACTTTC. The encoded protein is CASRGTSGRTGGANVLTF.

The CDR3 here is CASSLPLSGEEQFF. The CDR3 DNA follows: TGTGCCAGCAGCTTGCCTCTTAGCGGGGAAGAGCAGTTCTTC. This sequence joins TRBV5-4 and TRBJ2-1, with 8 bases aligning to TRBD2. Per the germline V gene, CDR1 is SGHNT and CDR2 is YYREEE (reference sequence). The CDR3 sequence is 14 residues long. V was clipped by 1 base and J by 10 bases; unmatched bases: 7.

CDR3 sequence (DNA): TGCAGCGTTGTGAGGGACCGGGACAGGGAGGTTTATACTGAAGCTTTCTTT. It yields the protein CSVVRDRDREVYTEAFF. This chain links TRBV29-1 with TRBJ1-1; TRBD1 aligns across 9 bases. The V gene's germline CDR1 is SQVTM and CDR2 ANQGSEA. The CDR3 sequence is 17 residues long. V dropped 4 bases and J dropped 5; count of bases not matched to a gene: 17.

The rearrangement joins TRBV6-5 to TRBJ1-5; D is unclear. CDR3 size: 14 residues. Germline loops: CDR1 MNHEY, CDR2 SVGAGI. The germline V and J ends were trimmed by 10 bases and 2 bases, with 15 bases remaining between them. This CDR3 reads CATAWVSGNQPQHF. The CDR3 DNA reads TGTGCCACCGCCTGGGTGAGTGGCAATCAGCCCCAGCATTTT.

The rearrangement joins TRBV15 to TRBJ1-1; D unresolved. The germline V gene has CDR1 LNHNV and CDR2 YYDKDF (reference sequence). The CDR3 is made up of 13 amino acids. Trimming removed 2 bases from V and 1 base from J, with 5 bases in between. CDR3 in DNA: TGTGCCACCAGCAGACGGGGGAACACTGAAGCTTTCTTT. Translated, it gives CATSRRGNTEAFF.

This chain links TRBV4-1 with TRBJ2-3; D unresolved. Trimming shortened V by 2 bases and J by 6 bases, and 18 bases separated the two germline ends. Germline V CDR1 and CDR2: MGHRA, YSYEKL. The CDR3 runs to 16 residues. CDR3 loop: CASSQPPRAQVDTQYF. CDR3 nucleotides: TGCGCCAGCAGCCAACCCCCCAGAGCCCAGGTGGATACGCAGTATTTT.

CDR3 nucleotides: TGTGCCAGCAGCTTCCGGCGGATAGGCTACAATGAGCAGTTCTTC. Its protein product is CASSFRRIGYNEQFF. The chain uses TRBV7-9 and TRBJ2-1; D unresolved. CDR1 is SEHNR and CDR2 is FQNEAQ in the germline V gene (reference sequence). This CDR3 spans 15 amino acids. Deletions cut 3 bases from V and 3 bases from J, with 12 bases between.

The DNA of the CDR3 is TGTGCCAGCAGCCAGATGGCGGGGGGCGAGCAGTACTTC. Translated, it gives CASSQMAGGEQYF. V usage is TRBV3-1 and J usage is TRBJ2-7, with TRBD2 matching over 8 bases. This CDR3 region has 13 residues. V lost 3 bases to trimming and J lost 6 bases; unmatched junction nucleotides: 4. Germline lookup yields CDR1 LGHDT and CDR2 YNNKEL (reference sequence).

V usage is TRBV4-2 and J usage is TRBJ1-1; a weak D match, TRBD1 (5 bases). The CDR3 spans 16 residues. Trimming removed 3 bases at V and 0 bases at J, with 14 bases between. Germline values: CDR1 LGHNA, CDR2 YNFKEQ. Written as DNA, the CDR3 is TGTGCCAGCAGCCAGGAGCCGGGACCCATGAACACTGAAGCTTTCTTT. Its translation: CASSQEPGPMNTEAFF.

This sequence joins TRBV6-6 and TRBJ1-5; D perhaps matches TRBD1 (5 bases). The CDR3 is 13 residues long. The germline gives CDR1 MNHNY, CDR2 SVGAGI (reference sequence). The ends were cut back, 6 bases at V and 9 bases at J, with 15 bases in the middle. The CDR3 DNA follows: TGTGCCAGCAGGGGGCAGGCAGGTGGGCCCCAGCATTTT. Its translation: CASRGQAGGPQHF.

The V call is TRBV7-9, the J call TRBJ2-7, with TRBD1 identical over 7 bases. The J segment lost 2 bases and the V segment lost 4 bases, leaving 8 bases of the junction unmatched. Germline V gene data show CDR1 as SEHNR and CDR2 as FQNEAQ (reference sequence). This CDR3 has 15 amino acids. The CDR3 is CASSSAVQGTYEQYF. The CDR3 bases are TGTGCCAGCAGCTCTGCCGTACAGGGGACCTACGAGCAGTACTTC.

The chain combines TRBV20-1 with TRBJ1-1; possible D gene TRBD1, 5 bases. Trimming took off 5 bases at V and 1 base at J, with 14 bases between the two ends. This CDR3 is 14 amino acids long. Germline V CDR1 and CDR2: DFQATT, SNEGSKA (reference sequence). The CDR3 spells CSARGGRENTEAFF. DNA of the CDR3: TGCAGTGCTCGTGGAGGCAGGGAGAACACTGAAGCTTTCTTT.

The chain recombines TRBV20-1 with TRBJ2-7; TRBD1 might be the D (7 bases). V lost 2 bases and J 5 bases, leaving 13 bases between the germline ends. Germline V gene sequence: CDR1 DFQATT, CDR2 SNEGSKA (reference sequence). CDR3 size: 13 residues. As DNA, the CDR3 is TGCAGTGCTAGACCGACAGGGAGGAACGAGCAGTACTTC. Protein product: CSARPTGRNEQYF.

The V and J genes are TRBV7-3 and TRBJ2-3, with 7 nucleotides matching TRBD2. The CDR3 extends over 16 amino acids. Germline assignment: CDR1 SGHTA and CDR2 FQGTGA. Germline trimming cut 2 bases from V and 4 bases from J; bases unmatched to any gene: 9. The CDR3 DNA is TGTGCCAGCAGCTTAGGAGGAGCGGGAACCTCAGATACGCAGTATTTT. Translated, it gives CASSLGGAGTSDTQYF. The entire variable domain, with the rest obtained from reference TRBV7-3 and TRBJ2-3, is as follows: GAGVSQTPSNKVTEKGKYVELRCDPISGHTALYWYRQSLGQGPEFLIYFQGTGAADDSGLPNDRFFAVRPEGSVSTLKIQRTERGDSAVYLCASSLGGAGTSDTQYFGPGTRLTVL.

V usage is TRBV11-1 and J usage is TRBJ2-1; 8 bases line up with TRBD1. The CDR3 length is 20 residues. Trimming cost V 0 bases and J 8 bases; bases outside gene matches: 21. From germline, CDR1 is SGHAT and CDR2 FQDESV (reference sequence). CDR3 nucleotides: TGTGCCAGCAGCTTAGCTCGGACGTACGGGACAGGCTTTTCCCGCGATGAGCAGTTCTTC. This translates into CASSLARTYGTGFSRDEQFF.

The gene calls are TRBV5-1 and TRBJ1-2; D perhaps matches TRBD1 (5 bases). The V end lost 3 bases, the J end lost 4 bases, and 13 bases lay between the germline ends. The CDR3 covers 14 residues. CDR1 is SGHRS and CDR2 is YFSETQ in the germline V gene. CDR3 in amino acids: CASSSGGATYGYTF. The CDR3 DNA sequence: TGCGCCAGCAGCTCCGGTGGGGCGACCTATGGCTACACCTTC.